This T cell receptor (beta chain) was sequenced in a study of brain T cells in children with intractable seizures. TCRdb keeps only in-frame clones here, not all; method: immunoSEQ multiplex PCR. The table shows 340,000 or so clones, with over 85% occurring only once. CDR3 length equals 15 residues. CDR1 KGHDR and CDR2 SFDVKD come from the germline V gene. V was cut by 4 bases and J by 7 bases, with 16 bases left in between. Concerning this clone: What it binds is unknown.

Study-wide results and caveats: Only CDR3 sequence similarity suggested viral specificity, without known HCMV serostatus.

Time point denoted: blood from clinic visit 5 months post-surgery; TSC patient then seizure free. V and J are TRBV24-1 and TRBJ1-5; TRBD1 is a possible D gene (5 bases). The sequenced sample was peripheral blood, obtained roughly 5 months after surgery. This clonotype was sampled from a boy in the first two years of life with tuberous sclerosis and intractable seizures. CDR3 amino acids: CATSDGHLLEQPQHF. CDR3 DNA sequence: TGTGCCACCAGTGACGGACATTTGTTGGAGCAGCCCCAGCATTTT.